One and the same sample provided the 24 T cell receptor beta chains below, sequenced in a study of T cell changes during pregnancy in multiple sclerosis. Clones were read by immunoSEQ multiplex PCR, and TCRdb kept only the in-frame ones, dropping some. The sample yields tens of thousands of clones, under 90% seen once. The source was peripheral blood, collected after pregnancy. The receptors come from a female donor in good health, enrolled as a control in a pregnancy study.

The chain uses TRBV5-4 and TRBJ1-1; 7 nucleotides match TRBD1. Trimming cost V 3 bases and J 8 bases; bases outside gene matches: 4. Germline CDR1 reads SGHNT; CDR2 reads YYREEE (reference sequence). This CDR3 comprises 12 residues. CDR3 in amino acids: CASSSGQDEAFF. Written as DNA, the CDR3 is TGTGCCAGCAGCTCAGGACAGGACGAAGCTTTCTTT.

The chain joins TRBV30 to TRBJ2-7; 8 nucleotides agree with TRBD1. V was pared by 3 bases and J by 3 bases, with 7 bases of the junction left unmatched. There are 14 residues in the CDR3. Germline values: CDR1 GTSNPN, CDR2 SVGIG (reference sequence). The CDR3 is CAWRLRDRYYEQYF. The CDR3 DNA is TGTGCCTGGAGGCTCCGGGACAGGTACTACGAGCAGTACTTC.

The V gene is TRBV5-8, the J gene TRBJ2-5; D possibly corresponds to TRBD2 (6 bases). The CDR3 is 14 residues long. Deletions cut 0 bases from V and 7 bases from J, with 13 bases between. From germline, CDR1 is SGHTS and CDR2 YDEGEE. CDR3 DNA: TGTGCCAGCAGCTTGGGGAGGGGACCCGGGACCCAGTACTTC. Translating gives CASSLGRGPGTQYF.

V is TRBV18 and J is TRBJ2-2, with D possibly being TRBD2 (5 bases). With 1 base removed from V and 4 bases from J, the gap between germline ends came to 10 bases. The CDR3 has 15 residues. CDR1 is KGHSH and CDR2 is LQKENI in the germline V gene. The CDR3 region is CASSPQASSTGELFF. The CDR3 DNA follows: TGTGCCAGCTCACCACAGGCTAGCAGCACCGGGGAGCTGTTTTTT.

The CDR3 is CASSQGTGDFSTEAFF. In DNA form, the CDR3 reads TGTGCCAGCAGCCAAGGGACAGGGGATTTCAGCACTGAAGCTTTCTTT. The rearrangement links TRBV4-2 to TRBJ1-1; 9 positions agree with TRBD1. This CDR3 comprises 16 residues. The ends lost 1 base at V and 4 bases at J; junction bases unmatched: 7. CDR1 is LGHNA and CDR2 is YNFKEQ in the germline V gene.

This clone has just one count. The rearrangement links TRBV5-6 to TRBJ1-1; TRBD1 might be the D (6 bases). This CDR3 region has 16 residues. Trimming left V 0 bases short and J 1 base short, with 13 bases between. Germline V gene sequence: CDR1 SGHDT, CDR2 YYEEEE. In nucleotides, the CDR3 is TGTGCCAGCAGCTTGGATTTGGGGGCGGCGAACACTGAAGCTTTCTTT. The encoded protein is CASSLDLGAANTEAFF.

The chain combines TRBV5-6 with TRBJ2-1; D might be TRBD2 (6 bases). Trimming cost V 4 bases and J 10 bases, with 9 bases left between them. Germline V gene data show CDR1 as SGHDT and CDR2 as YYEEEE. The CDR3 covers 11 residues. The CDR3: CASSRGREQFF. The CDR3 region has the DNA TGTGCCAGCAGCCGGGGGAGGGAGCAGTTCTTC.

The V call is TRBV18, the J call TRBJ1-3; D unresolved. Trimming removed 2 bases from V and 5 bases from J, with 7 bases in between. The CDR3 is 13 residues long. Per the germline V gene, CDR1 is KGHSH and CDR2 is LQKENI. Here the CDR3 DNA reads TGTGCCAGCTCACCAGGGCACAGAAACACCATATATTTT. Residues: CASSPGHRNTIYF.

This clone was detected only once. The chain recombines TRBV7-2 with TRBJ1-3; no reliable D call. Germline V gene data show CDR1 as SGHTA and CDR2 as FQGNSA. V was shortened by 0 bases and J by 0 bases, with 9 bases between the two germline ends. The CDR3 covers 16 residues. The CDR3 protein is CASSLAGQLSGNTIYF. The CDR3 region has the DNA TGTGCCAGCAGCTTAGCGGGCCAGCTCTCTGGAAACACCATATATTTT.

The rearrangement uses TRBV12-5 and TRBJ2-7; 8 bases match TRBD1. Trimming cost V 0 bases and J 7 bases; bases outside gene matches: 11. Germline CDR1 and CDR2: LGHNT and FRNRAP. The CDR3 length is 16 residues. DNA for the CDR3: TGTGCTAGTGGTTTGGTACTCGGGCAGGGGGCCGGGGAGCAGTACTTC. Translation: CASGLVLGQGAGEQYF. Based on the CDR3 plus reference TRBV12-5 and TRBJ2-7, the full variable domain is DARVTQTPRHKVTEMGQEVTMRCQPILGHNTVFWYRQTMMQGLELLAYFRNRAPLDDSGMPKDRFSAEMPDATLATLKIQPSEPRDSAVYFCASGLVLGQGAGEQYFGPGTRLTVT.

This sequence joins TRBV10-2 and TRBJ2-7; 7 nucleotides line up with TRBD1. The germline gives CDR1 WSHSY, CDR2 SAAADI. The CDR3 is made up of 14 amino acids. Germline trimming cut 7 bases from V and 7 bases from J; bases unmatched to any gene: 13. The CDR3 sequence is CASKPGQTSREQYF. Here the CDR3 DNA reads TGCGCCAGCAAACCGGGACAGACTTCCCGTGAGCAGTACTTC.

This chain uses TRBV19 with TRBJ1-5; 10 bases align to TRBD1. The V segment lost 5 bases and the J segment 4 bases; nucleotides outside the gene matches: 5. This CDR3 is 15 amino acids long. Germline lookup yields CDR1 LNHDA and CDR2 SQIVND (reference sequence). CDR3 sequence: CASSGGDRGNQPQHF. The CDR3 region has the DNA TGTGCCAGTAGTGGGGGGGACAGGGGTAATCAGCCCCAGCATTTT.

The J gene is TRBJ1-2, the V gene TRBV2; D might be TRBD1 (6 bases). From germline, CDR1 is SNHLY and CDR2 FYNNEI. The CDR3 totals 13 residues. Trimming took 9 bases from V and 0 from J, leaving 11 bases between them. The CDR3 bases are TGTGCCAGAGGGGGTGGTACTAACTATGGCTACACCTTC. This codes for CARGGGTNYGYTF.

The chain recombines TRBV6-5 with TRBJ2-7; D is perhaps TRBD2 (6 bases). V lost 6 bases, J lost 1 base, and 10 bases lay in between. CDR1 is MNHEY and CDR2 is SVGAGI in the germline V gene. The CDR3 has 13 amino acids. The CDR3 here is CASRLGGSYEQYF. The CDR3 region has the DNA TGTGCCAGCAGACTCGGGGGATCCTACGAGCAGTACTTC.

The CDR3 nucleotides are TGCAGTGCTAGAATAGAGAGGACCCAGTACTTC. Protein sequence: CSARIERTQYF. The V gene is TRBV20-1, the J gene TRBJ2-5; D gene unclear. Deletions cut 2 bases from V and 7 bases from J, with 8 bases between. CDR3 length: 11 residues. Germline lookup yields CDR1 DFQATT and CDR2 SNEGSKA (reference sequence).

V is TRBV19 and J is TRBJ2-2; TRBD2 is a possible D gene (6 bases). The CDR3 loop spans 14 amino acids. Per germline, CDR1 LNHDA and CDR2 SQIVND (reference sequence). V gave up 6 bases and J gave up 6 bases, with 14 bases separating them. CDR3 residues: CASRGREAAGELFF. In DNA, the CDR3 is TGTGCCAGTAGGGGAAGGGAGGCGGCCGGGGAGCTGTTTTTT.

The rearrangement uses TRBV30 and TRBJ1-2; 7 bases fit TRBD1. V lost 0 bases to trimming and J lost 5 bases; unmatched junction nucleotides: 9. Per the germline V gene, CDR1 is GTSNPN and CDR2 is SVGIG (reference sequence). The CDR3 is made up of 15 amino acids. The CDR3 DNA reads as TGTGCCTGGAGTGTCTCGAGGACAGGCGGGTATGGCTACACCTTC. This encodes CAWSVSRTGGYGYTF. The whole variable domain, remainder taken from reference TRBV30 and TRBJ1-2, is SQTIHQWPATLVQPVGSPLSLECTVEGTSNPNLYWYRQAAGRGLQLLFYSVGIGQISSEVPQNLSASRPQDRQFILSSKKLLLSDSGFYLCAWSVSRTGGYGYTFGSGTRLTVV.

V usage is TRBV5-1 and J usage is TRBJ2-2, with 11 bases aligning to TRBD1. Per the germline V gene, CDR1 is SGHRS and CDR2 is YFSETQ. V shed 2 bases, J shed 4 bases, and the junction held 4 bases outside the gene matches. This CDR3 contains 16 residues. The CDR3 coding sequence is TGCGCCAGCAGCTTAGGACAGGGGGCCGCCACCGGGGAGCTGTTTTTT. Translating gives CASSLGQGAATGELFF.

The chain joins TRBV2 to TRBJ2-7; 8 bases are shared with TRBD1. The CDR3 totals 13 residues. Looked up from germline, CDR1 is SNHLY and CDR2 is FYNNEI. This CDR3 reads CAGGRTGKNEQYF. The CDR3 bases are TGTGCAGGGGGACGGACAGGGAAGAACGAGCAGTACTTC. Full variable domain (remainder filled in from reference TRBV2 and TRBJ2-7): EPEVTQTPSHQVTQMGQEVILRCVPISNHLYFYWYRQILGQKVEFLVSFYNNEISEKSEIFDDQFSVERPDGSNFTLKIRSTKLEDSAMYFCAGGRTGKNEQYFGPGTRLTVT.

This clone has just one count. V is TRBV30 and J is TRBJ2-7, with D possibly TRBD2 on 5 matching bases. V was pared by 1 base and J by 7 bases, with 8 bases between. The CDR3 extends over 11 amino acids. Germline CDR1 and CDR2: GTSNPN and SVGIG (reference sequence). In nucleotides, the CDR3 is TGTGCCTGGAGTGGAGGGTTAGAGCAGTACTTC. Protein product: CAWSGGLEQYF.

The chain recombines TRBV18 with TRBJ1-6, with D possibly TRBD1 on 6 matching bases. This CDR3 has 15 residues. Trimming removed 3 bases at V and 7 bases at J, with 13 bases between. Germline V CDR1 and CDR2: KGHSH, LQKENI. As DNA, the CDR3 is TGTGCCAGCTCACCCGGGGGGGCAGAAAATTCACCCCTCCACTTT. This translates into CASSPGGAENSPLHF.

This sequence joins TRBV2 and TRBJ2-5; 8 nucleotides align to TRBD2. This CDR3 is 15 amino acids long. V gave up 9 bases and J gave up 3 bases; unmatched junction bases: 12. Looked up from germline, CDR1 is SNHLY and CDR2 is FYNNEI. In DNA, the CDR3 is TGTGCCAGAAACCCAACGGGGGGGGGCGAAGAGACCCAGTACTTC. Translated: CARNPTGGGEETQYF.

The chain has TRBV7-8 and TRBJ1-1, with D maybe TRBD1 (6 bases). The CDR3 is 14 residues long. Germline values: CDR1 SGHVS, CDR2 FQNEAQ. V lost 5 bases, J lost 3 bases, and 13 bases lay in between. The CDR3 DNA follows: TGTGCCAGCAGCCCAGGGGCGAGGGACACTGAAGCTTTCTTT. Its protein product is CASSPGARDTEAFF.

This chain links TRBV9 with TRBJ2-7; a weak D match, TRBD2 (7 bases). The germline V and J ends were trimmed by 4 bases and 5 bases, with 16 bases remaining between them. The CDR3 has 14 residues. Germline CDR1 SGDLS, CDR2 YYNGEE. The CDR3 is CASSQGGAADEQYF. The CDR3 region has the DNA TGTGCCAGCAGCCAAGGGGGGGCGGCGGACGAGCAGTACTTC.